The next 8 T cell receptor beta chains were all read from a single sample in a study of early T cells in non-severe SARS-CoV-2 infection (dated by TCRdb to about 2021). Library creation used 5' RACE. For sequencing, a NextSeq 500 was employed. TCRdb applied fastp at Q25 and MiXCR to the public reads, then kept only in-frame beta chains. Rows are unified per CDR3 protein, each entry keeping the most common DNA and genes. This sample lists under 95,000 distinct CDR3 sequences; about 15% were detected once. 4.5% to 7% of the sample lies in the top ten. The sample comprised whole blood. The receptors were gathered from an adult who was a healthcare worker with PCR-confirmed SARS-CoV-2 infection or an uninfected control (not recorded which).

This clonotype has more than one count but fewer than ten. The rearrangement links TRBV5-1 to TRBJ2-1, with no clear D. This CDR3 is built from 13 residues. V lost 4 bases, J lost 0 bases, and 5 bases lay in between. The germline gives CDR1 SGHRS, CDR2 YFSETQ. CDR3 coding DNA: TGCGCCAGCAGCGTAACCTCCTACAATGAGCAGTTCTTC. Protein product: CASSVTSYNEQFF.

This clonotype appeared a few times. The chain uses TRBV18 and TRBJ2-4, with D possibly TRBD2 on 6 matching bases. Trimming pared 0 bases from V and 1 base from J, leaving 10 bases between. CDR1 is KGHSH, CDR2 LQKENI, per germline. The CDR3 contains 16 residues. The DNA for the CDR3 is TGTGCCAGCTCACCACCTACGGGGAGGGCCAAAAACATTCAGTACTTC. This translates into CASSPPTGRAKNIQYF.

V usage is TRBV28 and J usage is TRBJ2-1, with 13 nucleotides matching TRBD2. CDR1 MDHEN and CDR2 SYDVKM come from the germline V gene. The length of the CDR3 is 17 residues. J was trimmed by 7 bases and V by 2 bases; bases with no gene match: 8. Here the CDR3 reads CASSLELAGGPLNEQFF. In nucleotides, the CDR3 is TGTGCCAGCAGTTTAGAACTAGCGGGAGGGCCTCTAAATGAGCAGTTCTTC.

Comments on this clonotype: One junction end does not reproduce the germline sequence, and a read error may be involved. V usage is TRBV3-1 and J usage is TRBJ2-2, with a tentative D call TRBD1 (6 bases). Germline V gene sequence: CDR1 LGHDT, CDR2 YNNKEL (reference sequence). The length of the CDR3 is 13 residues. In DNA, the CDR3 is TGTGCCAGCAGCTTCCGGGACACCGGGGAGATGTTTTTT. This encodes CASSFRDTGEMFF.

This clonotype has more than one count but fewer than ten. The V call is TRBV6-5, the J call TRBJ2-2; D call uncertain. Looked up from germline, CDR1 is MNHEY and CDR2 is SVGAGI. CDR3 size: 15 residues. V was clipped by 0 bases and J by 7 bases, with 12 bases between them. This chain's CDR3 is CASSYSGSPGGELFF. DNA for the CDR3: TGTGCCAGCAGTTACTCTGGTTCCCCCGGCGGGGAGCTGTTTTTT.

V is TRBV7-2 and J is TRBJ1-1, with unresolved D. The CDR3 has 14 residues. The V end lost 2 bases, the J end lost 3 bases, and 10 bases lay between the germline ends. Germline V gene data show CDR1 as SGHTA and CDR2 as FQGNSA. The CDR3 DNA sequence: TGTGCCAGCAGCTTACTAGGCAGATACACTGAAGCTTTCTTT. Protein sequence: CASSLLGRYTEAFF.

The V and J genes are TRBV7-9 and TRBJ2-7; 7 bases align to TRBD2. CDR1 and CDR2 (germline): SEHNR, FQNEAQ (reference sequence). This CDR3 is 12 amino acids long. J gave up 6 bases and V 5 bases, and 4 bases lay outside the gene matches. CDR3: CASSPASGEQYF. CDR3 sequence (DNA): TGTGCCAGCAGCCCCGCTAGCGGCGAGCAGTACTTC.

DNA for the CDR3: TGTGCCAGCAGCTCAGGGGGCGTCTATTCACCCCTCCACTTT. The encoded protein is CASSSGGVYSPLHF. This chain uses TRBV9 with TRBJ1-6; 8 nucleotides agree with TRBD1. This CDR3 has 14 amino acids. CDR1 is SGDLS, CDR2 YYNGEE, per germline. The ends lost 4 bases at V and 8 bases at J; junction bases unmatched: 5.